This T cell receptor beta chain was identified in a study of shared clonotypes between healthy human individuals. Study-wide points: In contrast to clonotypes shared by all four donors, non-shared clonotypes had lower generation probabilities.

Notes on this clone: The antigen remains undetermined.

Each cell subset's genomic DNA was divided evenly among several immunoSEQ plates. Original processing methods: Owing to the provision of junction-only sequences devoid of quality scores by immunoSEQ, filtering differed. Profiling relied on immunoSEQ multiplex PCR, and the TCRdb table lists in-frame clones only, not all of them. Clone size and the V and J calls come from that table; the DNA yielded D and trimming. The sample has some 2.3 million clones; over 90% are singletons. Germline assignment: CDR1 SQVTM and CDR2 ANQGSEA. Trimming stripped 0 bases from V and 0 bases from J, with 12 bases between. The CDR3 is 16 residues long.

Sequencing was carried out using naive CD4+ T cells from PBMCs. Indicated subset: CD45RA+ positively selected. The gene calls are TRBV29-1 and TRBJ2-1; D call uncertain. The clonotype originates from a young man in good health. Some clones in this sample may be carry-over from other donors' samples. The CDR3 region is CSVEDPRRSSYNEQFF. CDR3 bases: TGCAGCGTTGAAGATCCGCGGAGAAGCTCCTACAATGAGCAGTTCTTC.